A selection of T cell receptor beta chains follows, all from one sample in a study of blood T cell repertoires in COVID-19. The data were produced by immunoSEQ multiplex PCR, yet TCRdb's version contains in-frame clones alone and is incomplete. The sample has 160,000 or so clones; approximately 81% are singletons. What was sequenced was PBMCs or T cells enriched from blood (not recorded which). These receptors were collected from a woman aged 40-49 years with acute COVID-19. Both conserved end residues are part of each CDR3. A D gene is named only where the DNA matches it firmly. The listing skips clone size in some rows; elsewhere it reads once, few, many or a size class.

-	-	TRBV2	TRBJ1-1	TGTGCCGCCCAGATGAACACTGAAGCTTTCTTT	CAAQMNTEAFF
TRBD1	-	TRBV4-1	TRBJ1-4	TGCGCCAGCAGCCAGGGGTGGACAGGGCCTAATGAAAAACTGTTTTTT	CASSQGWTGPNEKLFF
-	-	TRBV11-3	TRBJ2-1	TGTGCCAGCAGCTTGGTCCTGACTCGCTCCTACAATGAGCAGTTCTTC	CASSLVLTRSYNEQFF
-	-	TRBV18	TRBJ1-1	TGTGCCAGCTCACCAGTGGAGAGGAACACTGAAGCTTTCTTT	CASSPVERNTEAFF
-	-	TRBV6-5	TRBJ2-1	TGTGCCAGCAGTTACTCCGGTAGCGGGACAGCCGATGAGCAGTTCTTC	CASSYSGSGTADEQFF
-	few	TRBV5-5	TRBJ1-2	TGTGCCAGCAGCTTGGCGGGACACTCTAACTATGGCTACACCTTC	CASSLAGHSNYGYTF
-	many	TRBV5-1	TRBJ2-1	TGCGCCAGCAAATTCCAGGTCGGCAATGAGCAGTTCTTC	CASKFQVGNEQFF
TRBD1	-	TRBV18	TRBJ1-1	TGTGCCAGCTCACCGGGACAGATAATGAACACTGAAGCTTTCTTT	CASSPGQIMNTEAFF
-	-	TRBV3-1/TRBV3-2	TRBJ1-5	TGTGCCAGCAGCCAAGGGGCAGAGAGCAATCAGCCCCAGCATTTT	CASSQGAESNQPQHF
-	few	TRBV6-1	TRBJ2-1	TGTGCCAGCAGTGAATCCGCCGGGGGCTCCTACAATGAGCAGTTCTTC	CASSESAGGSYNEQFF
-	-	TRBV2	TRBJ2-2	TGTGCCAGCAGTGATGGACAAACGAACACCGGGGAGCTGTTTTTT	CASSDGQTNTGELFF
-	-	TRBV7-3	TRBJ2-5	TGTGCCAGCAGTATCCAGCGCCAAGAGACCCAGTACTTC	CASSIQRQETQYF
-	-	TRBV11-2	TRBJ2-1	TGTGCCAGCAGCTTGAGGTGGGCCTACAATGAGCAGTTCTTC	CASSLRWAYNEQFF
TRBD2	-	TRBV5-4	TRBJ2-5	TGTGCCAGCAGCCTAGCGGGAGGAGGTCAAGAGACCCAGTACTTC	CASSLAGGGQETQYF
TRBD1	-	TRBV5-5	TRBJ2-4	TGTGCCAGCAGCGATTGGACAGGCATTACTCAGTACTTC	CASSDWTGITQYF
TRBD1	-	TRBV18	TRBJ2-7	TGTGCCAGCTCAGAGATTACAGGGGCTTTCCCTTACGAGCAGTACTTC	CASSEITGAFPYEQYF
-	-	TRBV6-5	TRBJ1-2	TGTGCCAGCAAAGCAGGTCCCCCAATAATCTATGGCTACACCTTC	CASKAGPPIIYGYTF
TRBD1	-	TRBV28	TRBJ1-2	TGTGCCAGCTTCGCGGGGGGACAGGGAAACTATGGCTACACCTTC	CASFAGGQGNYGYTF
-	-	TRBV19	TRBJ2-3	TGTGCCAGTAGTACTGAGGGAGAGGGCACAGATACGCAGTATTTT	CASSTEGEGTDTQYF
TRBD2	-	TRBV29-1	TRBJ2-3	TGCAGCGTTGGTGGTTTGGCGGGAGGAAGTGATACGCAGTATTTT	CSVGGLAGGSDTQYF
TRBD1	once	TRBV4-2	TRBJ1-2	TGTGCCAGCAGCCAAGGGGACAGGGGCTATGGCTACACCTTC	CASSQGDRGYGYTF
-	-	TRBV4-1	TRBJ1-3	TGCGCCAGCAGCCGAGCACCCGGGAACCCCTCCGGAAACACCATATATTTT	CASSRAPGNPSGNTIYF
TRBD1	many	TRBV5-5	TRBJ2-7	TGTGCCAGCAGCTTGGTGCCGCCGGGACAGTCCTACGAGCAGTACTTC	CASSLVPPGQSYEQYF
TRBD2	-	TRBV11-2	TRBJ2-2	TGTGCCAGCAGCCGTCCAACTAGCGGAAGAAACACCGGGGAGCTGTTTTTT	CASSRPTSGRNTGELFF
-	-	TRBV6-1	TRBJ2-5	TGTGCCAGCAGTGAACGGGGTTTGCAGACCCAGTACTTC	CASSERGLQTQYF
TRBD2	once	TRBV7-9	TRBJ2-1	TGTGCCAGCAGCGGGCGGGAGGATACCGACAATGAGCAGTTCTTC	CASSGREDTDNEQFF
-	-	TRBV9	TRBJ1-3	TGTGCCAGCAGCGACGATACTTCCTCTGGAAACACCATATATTTT	CASSDDTSSGNTIYF
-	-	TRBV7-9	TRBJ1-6	TGTGCCAGCAGGCCGACTGGGAATTCACCCCTCCACTTT	CASRPTGNSPLHF
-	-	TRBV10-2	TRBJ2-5	TGCGCCAGCAGTGGGACAAGAAAAGAGACCCAGTACTTC	CASSGTRKETQYF
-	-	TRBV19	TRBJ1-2	TGTGCCAGTAGTATCCGGGACAGCTACACCTTC	CASSIRDSYTF
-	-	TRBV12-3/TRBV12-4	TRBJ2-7	TGTGCCAGCAGTTTAAAGGGGGCGGGAGAGCAGTACTTC	CASSLKGAGEQYF
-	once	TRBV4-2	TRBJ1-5	TGTGCCAGCAGCCAAGATTTTGAGGGTTTTACGCCCCAGCATTTT	CASSQDFEGFTPQHF